These 21 T cell receptor beta chains originate from one sample sequenced in a study of T cell responses to AZD1222 COVID-19 vaccine (dated by TCRdb to about 2021). According to the study, the label for this sample's time point signals: about 28 days (+/-7) after the second vaccine dose. The method behind the library was the immunoSEQ multiplex PCR assay. Not all clones reach the TCRdb copy of this immuneACCESS table, which keeps in-frame sequences only. Checked studies attribute under half of the gap to unresolved V genes and leave the rest unexplained. The sample table records some 150,000 clones; more than 90% of these occur just once. The ten largest clones take up approximately 3.4% of the sample. This material consisted of peripheral blood, taken 28 days after the second AZD1222 dose. These receptor sequences come from an adult who received the AZD1222 COVID-19 vaccine.

The CDR3 is CASSIVDRGYGYTF. The CDR3 coding sequence is TGTGCCAGTAGTATCGTCGACAGGGGCTATGGCTACACCTTC. The genes are TRBV19 and TRBJ1-2; 8 nucleotides align to TRBD1. Germline V CDR1 and CDR2: LNHDA, SQIVND (reference sequence). V was clipped by 3 bases and J by 4 bases; unmatched bases: 4. The CDR3 totals 14 residues.

The count of this clone is one. The chain has TRBV10-3 and TRBJ1-1, with 7 positions matching TRBD1. This CDR3 has 15 amino acids. Trimming cost V 4 bases and J 1 base; bases outside gene matches: 6. Germline CDR1 ENHRY, CDR2 SYGVKD. The CDR3 protein is CAISGEQGKNTEAFF. CDR3 nucleotides: TGTGCCATCAGTGGTGAACAGGGGAAGAACACTGAAGCTTTCTTT.

The rearrangement joins TRBV28 to TRBJ2-7, with unresolved D. V was trimmed by 3 bases and J by 5 bases, leaving 8 bases between them. This CDR3 has 12 residues. Germline V gene lookup returns CDR1 MDHEN and CDR2 SYDVKM. CDR3 residues: CASSLNFHEQYF. The CDR3 DNA is TGTGCCAGCAGTTTGAATTTCCACGAGCAGTACTTC.

The rearrangement joins TRBV2 to TRBJ1-2, with D perhaps matching TRBD1 (5 bases). CDR1 is SNHLY, CDR2 FYNNEI, per germline. Trimming took 6 bases from V and 4 from J, leaving 9 bases between them. CDR3 size: 12 residues. The CDR3 bases are TGTGCCAGCAGGGGGGACGGCTATGGCTACACCTTC. Translation gives CASRGDGYGYTF.

This clone appeared once. The chain carries TRBV23-1 and TRBJ1-1, with TRBD1 as a possible D gene (6 bases). TRBV23-1 carries the ORF label, with uncertain function. CDR3 length equals 14 residues. Deletions cut 2 bases from V and 8 bases from J, with 15 bases between. CDR3 in DNA: TGCGCCAGCAGTCAACATTTGCCGGGGGCGGAAGCTTTCTTT. Amino acid sequence: CASSQHLPGAEAFF.

CDR3 bases: TGTGCCAGCAGTCCTCCGGGACAGGGTATCCTGGGAGCTTTCTTT. It translates to CASSPPGQGILGAFF. The J gene is TRBJ1-1, the V gene TRBV28, with 9 bases that match TRBD1. CDR1 and CDR2 (germline): MDHEN, SYDVKM. CDR3 length equals 15 residues. J was trimmed by 10 bases and V by 5 bases; bases with no gene match: 14.

The chain recombines TRBV7-2 with TRBJ2-7, with TRBD2 identical over 7 bases. Germline assignment: CDR1 SGHTA and CDR2 FQGNSA. The CDR3 extends over 16 amino acids. The trim removed 3 bases at V and 2 bases at J, leaving 10 bases unmatched. The CDR3 here is CASSFDPASGTYEQYF. CDR3 DNA: TGTGCCAGCAGCTTCGACCCGGCTAGCGGAACCTACGAGCAGTACTTC.

The CDR3 is CASSLTGVNYEQYF. The CDR3, as DNA: TGCGCCAGCAGCTTGACAGGGGTCAACTACGAGCAGTACTTC. The chain is built from TRBV5-1 and TRBJ2-7; 7 nucleotides line up with TRBD1. CDR3 length equals 14 residues. Germline-derived CDR1 and CDR2 are SGHRS and YFSETQ. V dropped 1 base and J dropped 3; count of bases not matched to a gene: 4.

The V and J genes are TRBV27 and TRBJ2-4; D perhaps matches TRBD2 (6 bases). This CDR3 has 16 amino acids. Germline V gene data show CDR1 as MNHEY and CDR2 as SMNVEV (reference sequence). Trimming took off 9 bases at V and 0 bases at J, with 18 bases between the two ends. The CDR3 DNA reads TGTGCCAGTCCCGGGGGTCGAAATCCAGCCAAAAACATTCAGTACTTC. Its translation: CASPGGRNPAKNIQYF.

This sequence joins TRBV27 and TRBJ2-7; 8 bases map to TRBD1. CDR1 MNHEY and CDR2 SMNVEV come from the germline V gene (reference sequence). CDR3 length: 13 residues. J lost 5 bases, V lost 7 bases, and 7 bases had no gene match. CDR3 amino acids: CASTRTGLNEQYF. In DNA form, the CDR3 reads TGTGCCAGCACTCGGACAGGGCTCAACGAGCAGTACTTC.

V usage is TRBV2 and J usage is TRBJ2-7, with D perhaps given as TRBD1 or TRBD2 (6 bases each). Per germline, CDR1 SNHLY and CDR2 FYNNEI. The V end was cut by 10 bases, the J end by 0 bases, with 16 bases between. The CDR3 runs 14 residues. The CDR3 region is CANREVVSSYEQYF. The CDR3 bases are TGTGCCAACAGGGAGGTAGTAAGCTCCTACGAGCAGTACTTC.

The chain employs TRBV9 and TRBJ1-2; D is possibly TRBD1 (6 bases). Deletions cut 4 bases from V and 4 bases from J, with 17 bases between. CDR1 and CDR2 (germline): SGDLS, YYNGEE. The CDR3 runs 15 residues. CDR3 loop: CASSPGGGGVYGYTF. CDR3 bases: TGTGCCAGCAGCCCTGGGGGAGGGGGTGTCTATGGCTACACCTTC.

This clone was found once. The CDR3: CASSLVRTGGISEQYF. The DNA of the CDR3 is TGTGCCAGCAGCTTAGTTCGGACAGGGGGCATTTCCGAGCAGTACTTC. The chain links TRBV7-6 to TRBJ2-7, with TRBD1 matching 11 bases. J was trimmed by 6 bases and V by 1 base; bases with no gene match: 8. The CDR3 has 16 residues. The germline CDR1 and CDR2 sequences are SGHVS and FNYEAQ.

The CDR3 loop reads CASTAVLMGANEQFF. The CDR3 DNA sequence: TGTGCCAGCACGGCGGTACTAATGGGGGCCAATGAGCAGTTCTTC. The chain carries TRBV6-5 and TRBJ2-1, with D perhaps matching TRBD1 (6 bases). The germline V gene has CDR1 MNHEY and CDR2 SVGAGI. The CDR3 has 15 residues. The germline V and J ends were trimmed by 7 bases and 6 bases, with 19 bases remaining between them.

The V call is TRBV6-5, the J call TRBJ1-2; D not resolved. Germline values: CDR1 MNHEY, CDR2 SVGAGI. CDR3 length: 12 residues. With 2 bases removed from V and 5 bases from J, the gap between germline ends came to 6 bases. The CDR3, as DNA: TGTGCCAGCAGTTACCTGGGGTATGGCTACACCTTC. It yields the protein CASSYLGYGYTF.

The gene calls are TRBV19 and TRBJ2-1, with D unclear. The V end was cut by 6 bases, the J end by 2 bases, with 20 bases between. The length of the CDR3 is 17 residues. Per the germline V gene, CDR1 is LNHDA and CDR2 is SQIVND (reference sequence). This CDR3 is CASRNGVFGDPYNEQFF. CDR3 DNA: TGTGCCAGTAGGAATGGGGTGTTTGGCGACCCCTACAATGAGCAGTTCTTC.

This clone has only a few counts. The V and J genes are TRBV6-2 or TRBV6-3 and TRBJ2-7, with D maybe TRBD2 (5 bases). The germline V gene encodes CDR1 MNHEY and CDR2 SVGEGT. This CDR3 is 14 amino acids long. The ends were cut back, 5 bases at V and 1 base at J, with 12 bases in the middle. The CDR3 here is CASSPAGKSYEQYF. The CDR3 DNA sequence: TGTGCCAGCAGTCCCGCCGGGAAATCCTACGAGCAGTACTTC.

This chain joins TRBV29-1 and TRBJ2-3, with 9 bases that match TRBD2. The germline CDR1 and CDR2 sequences are SQVTM and ANQGSEA. CDR3 length equals 16 residues. V trimming: 0 bases; J trimming: 7 bases; junction bases outside the gene matches: 11. The CDR3 loop is CSVEDPPSGIRNTQYF. Here the CDR3 DNA reads TGCAGCGTTGAAGATCCTCCTAGCGGGATTAGAAATACGCAGTATTTT.

This chain uses TRBV12-3 or TRBV12-4 with TRBJ1-2, with D perhaps TRBD1 (5 bases). Trimming removed 2 bases from V and 14 bases from J, with 18 bases in between. The CDR3 contains 13 residues. CDR3 loop: CASSLLRGRARTF. The CDR3 nucleotides are TGTGCCAGCAGTTTATTACGGGGCAGGGCGAGGACCTTC.

The chain joins TRBV6-2 or TRBV6-3 to TRBJ2-7, with TRBD2 matching 15 bases. CDR1 is MNHEY and CDR2 is SVGEGT in the germline V gene. This CDR3 comprises 20 residues. Trimming at V came to 5 bases and at J to 4 bases, leaving 18 bases not matched to a gene. CDR3 coding DNA: TGTGCCAGCAGTCCCCATTGGACTAGCGGGAGGGCCTTTGGGCGTTACGAGCAGTACTTC. Protein: CASSPHWTSGRAFGRYEQYF.

The genes are TRBV12-3 or TRBV12-4 and TRBJ1-1; D is perhaps TRBD1 (5 bases). With 7 bases removed from V and 1 base from J, the gap between germline ends came to 10 bases. CDR3 length: 13 residues. The chain's CDR3 is CASTRQRNTEAFF. The CDR3 DNA reads as TGTGCCAGCACCCGACAGAGGAACACTGAAGCTTTCTTT.